The TCR beta chain under discussion was sequenced for a study of blood T cell dynamics during melanoma immunotherapy. The germline V and J ends were trimmed by 2 bases and 4 bases, with 7 bases remaining between them. Germline V gene data show CDR1 as SEHNR and CDR2 as FQNEAQ (reference sequence). CDR3 length equals 13 residues. Method: immunoSEQ multiplex PCR; TCRdb's copy keeps in-frame clones and lacks some. The sample has approximately 25,000 clones; around 85% are singletons. As for time point: pre-treatment baseline. V is TRBV7-9 and J is TRBJ2-3, with D hard to call. Source: blood, taken from a patient treated with checkpoint blockade. The TCR comes from a human donor with melanoma. The CDR3 loop is CASSLLAADTQYF. The DNA of the CDR3 is TGTGCCAGCAGCTTATTAGCTGCAGATACGCAGTATTTT.